Presented here are 24 T cell receptor beta chains from one specimen sequenced in a study of OX40 agonist ivuxolimab in advanced cancers. Method: immunoSEQ multiplex PCR; TCRdb's copy keeps in-frame clones and lacks some. The sample lists fewer than 70,000 clones; 85% to 95% were seen once. The sample was CD4+ or CD8+ T cells sorted from blood, taken in a trial of the OX40 agonist ivuxolimab. These receptors were taken from an adult with an advanced solid tumor such as melanoma, head and neck, liver or kidney cancer.

This sequence joins TRBV19 and TRBJ1-1; a weak D match, TRBD1 (5 bases). From germline, CDR1 is LNHDA and CDR2 SQIVND (reference sequence). This CDR3 has 14 residues. The ends were cut back, 1 base at V and 2 bases at J, with 8 bases in the middle. The CDR3 DNA reads as TGTGCCAGTAGTATAGGGGGGGAAAACACTGAAGCTTTCTTT. Its translation is CASSIGGENTEAFF.

The genes are TRBV6-5 and TRBJ1-4; 7 bases fit TRBD1. Trimming took 6 bases from V and 4 from J; bases not matched to a gene: 8. The germline V gene has CDR1 MNHEY and CDR2 SVGAGI. The CDR3 runs 15 residues. The CDR3 protein is CASSATGTVNEKLFF. CDR3 in DNA: TGTGCCAGCAGCGCGACAGGGACGGTTAATGAAAAACTGTTTTTT.

This chain uses TRBV7-9 with TRBJ2-7; 10 bases map to TRBD2. This CDR3 has 15 amino acids. V lost 6 bases, J lost 2 bases, and 7 bases stayed unmatched. CDR1 SEHNR and CDR2 FQNEAQ come from the germline V gene (reference sequence). CDR3 sequence: CASRYAGTSAYEQYF. CDR3 nucleotide sequence: TGTGCCAGCAGATACGCCGGGACTAGCGCCTACGAGCAGTACTTC.

This clone has just one count. The rearrangement uses TRBV5-6 and TRBJ1-3; D not resolved. The germline V gene encodes CDR1 SGHDT and CDR2 YYEEEE. CDR3 length: 15 amino acids. Trimming left V 1 base short and J 4 bases short, with 12 bases between. The CDR3 region is CASSLNSHLGNTIYF. DNA of the CDR3: TGTGCCAGCAGCTTGAACAGCCATCTCGGAAACACCATATATTTT.

This chain connects TRBV10-3 to TRBJ2-2, with TRBD2 matching over 11 bases. The CDR3 has 15 residues. V shed 4 bases and J 4 bases; nucleotides not matched to a gene: 2. Germline assignment: CDR1 ENHRY and CDR2 SYGVKD. Here the CDR3 reads CAISGLAGLTGELFF. The CDR3 DNA follows: TGTGCCATCAGTGGACTAGCGGGACTCACCGGGGAGCTGTTTTTT.

The V call is TRBV15, the J call TRBJ2-7, with TRBD1 identical over 7 bases. Germline values: CDR1 LNHNV, CDR2 YYDKDF (reference sequence). CDR3 size: 15 residues. J lost 2 bases, V lost 2 bases, and 6 bases had no gene match. As DNA, the CDR3 is TGTGCCACCAGCAGACAACGGGACAGCCCCTACGAGCAGTACTTC. Translation: CATSRQRDSPYEQYF. The full variable domain, in which reference TRBV15 and TRBJ2-7 provide the parts outside the CDR3, is DAMVIQNPRYQVTQFGKPVTLSCSQTLNHNVMYWYQQKSSQAPKLLFHYYDKDFNNEADTPDNFQSRRPNTSFCFLDIRSPGLGDTAMYLCATSRQRDSPYEQYFGPGTRLTVT.

The chain is built from TRBV5-1 and TRBJ1-2; 7 nucleotides line up with TRBD1. J was trimmed by 8 bases and V by 4 bases; bases with no gene match: 8. The CDR3 spans 13 residues. Germline V gene lookup returns CDR1 SGHRS and CDR2 YFSETQ. CDR3 sequence: CASSPDRDGGYTF. The CDR3 bases are TGCGCCAGCAGCCCAGACAGGGACGGAGGCTACACCTTC.

The rearrangement uses TRBV5-1 and TRBJ2-5; D unresolved. Trimming stripped 0 bases from V and 1 base from J, with 1 base between. The CDR3 loop spans 12 amino acids. Germline assignment: CDR1 SGHRS and CDR2 YFSETQ. In nucleotides, the CDR3 is TGCGCCAGCAGCTTGGCCCAAGAGACCCAGTACTTC. Its translation is CASSLAQETQYF.

This chain connects TRBV19 to TRBJ2-5; TRBD2 aligns across 9 bases. Germline loops: CDR1 LNHDA, CDR2 SQIVND (reference sequence). This CDR3 contains 14 residues. The V and J ends lost 3 bases and 5 bases, in that order; junction bases with no gene match: 4. CDR3 in amino acids: CASSILAGVETQYF. CDR3 nucleotides: TGTGCCAGTAGTATTTTAGCGGGAGTCGAGACCCAGTACTTC. Variable domain in full (rest from reference TRBV19 and TRBJ2-5): DGGITQSPKYLFRKEGQNVTLSCEQNLNHDAMYWYRQDPGQGLRLIYYSQIVNDFQKGDIAEGYSVSREKKESFPLTVTSAQKNPTAFYLCASSILAGVETQYFGPGTRLLVL.

The chain carries TRBV6-1 and TRBJ1-1; 8 bases line up with TRBD1. V dropped 2 bases and J dropped 0; count of bases not matched to a gene: 8. CDR3 size: 17 residues. CDR1 MNHNS and CDR2 SASEGT come from the germline V gene. CDR3 protein: CASSEWWGTGMNTEAFF. CDR3 sequence (DNA): TGTGCCAGCAGTGAATGGTGGGGGACAGGAATGAACACTGAAGCTTTCTTT.

DNA for the CDR3: TGTGCCAGCAGCGCGGCCGGGACTAGCGTAGATACGCAGTATTTT. This gives the protein CASSAAGTSVDTQYF. The V and J genes are TRBV5-4 and TRBJ2-3, with 10 bases aligning to TRBD2. The length of the CDR3 is 15 residues. Per the germline V gene, CDR1 is SGHNT and CDR2 is YYREEE (reference sequence). With 4 bases clipped from V and 5 bases from J, the junction kept 7 bases outside the gene matches.

The rearrangement uses TRBV7-2 and TRBJ2-1, with TRBD2 matching 14 bases. The CDR3 runs to 17 residues. In germline, CDR1 is SGHTA, CDR2 FQGNSA. J lost 6 bases, V lost 4 bases, and 8 bases had no gene match. Here the CDR3 reads CASSSGLAGGFANEQFF. In DNA, the CDR3 is TGTGCCAGCAGCTCTGGACTAGCGGGAGGTTTTGCCAATGAGCAGTTCTTC.

This clone was recorded only once. V and J are TRBV10-3 and TRBJ2-7; 12 positions agree with TRBD2. CDR1 ENHRY and CDR2 SYGVKD come from the germline V gene. V lost 6 bases, J lost 1 base, and 1 base stayed unmatched. The CDR3 covers 14 residues. The chain's CDR3 is CAIRGLAGSYEQYF. CDR3 bases: TGTGCCATCAGAGGACTAGCGGGATCCTACGAGCAGTACTTC.

V and J are TRBV5-4 and TRBJ2-7; 9 nucleotides align to TRBD2. CDR3 length: 14 residues. Germline-derived CDR1 and CDR2 are SGHNT and YYREEE (reference sequence). The ends lost 4 bases at V and 2 bases at J; junction bases unmatched: 4. CDR3 in amino acids: CASSVTSGTYEQYF. DNA for the CDR3: TGTGCCAGCAGCGTGACTAGCGGAACCTACGAGCAGTACTTC. Full variable domain (outside the CDR3, taken from reference TRBV5-4 and TRBJ2-7): ETGVTQSPTHLIKTRGQQVTLRCSSQSGHNTVSWYQQALGQGPQFIFQYYREEENGRGNFPPRFSGLQFPNYSSELNVNALELDDSALYLCASSVTSGTYEQYFGPGTRLTVT.

This clone was seen a single time. The CDR3 sequence: CASSLTSTGKETQYF. Written as DNA, the CDR3 is TGTGCCAGCAGCCTCACCTCGACAGGGAAGGAGACCCAGTACTTC. This chain joins TRBV7-9 and TRBJ2-5, with TRBD1 matching over 7 bases. Trimming removed 5 bases from V and 5 bases from J; junction bases left unmatched: 11. This CDR3 has 15 residues. The germline V gene has CDR1 SEHNR and CDR2 FQNEAQ (reference sequence).

The chain carries TRBV30 and TRBJ1-3; no clear D gene. The CDR3 has 13 residues. The V gene's germline CDR1 is GTSNPN and CDR2 SVGIG (reference sequence). Trimming removed 1 base at V and 0 bases at J, with 4 bases between. The CDR3 nucleotides are TGTGCCTGGAGTGCGGTCTCTGGAAACACCATATATTTT. It is translated as CAWSAVSGNTIYF.

This clone showed up just once. V gene TRBV6-1 combines with J gene TRBJ1-1, with 7 bases identical to TRBD1. The CDR3 length is 13 residues. Germline values: CDR1 MNHNS, CDR2 SASEGT. V lost 5 bases to trimming and J lost 3 bases; unmatched junction nucleotides: 3. The CDR3 spells CASSTGEDTEAFF. For the CDR3, the DNA is TGTGCCAGCAGTACAGGGGAGGACACTGAAGCTTTCTTT.

The V gene is TRBV7-8, the J gene TRBJ2-3; maybe TRBD2 (6 bases). CDR3 size: 16 residues. V was cut by 4 bases and J by 5 bases, with 19 bases left in between. CDR1 and CDR2 from the germline V gene are SGHVS and FQNEAQ. As DNA, the CDR3 is TGTGCCAGCAGCTCCTCTTGGGGGGAGGTTGGAGATACGCAGTATTTT. Translation gives CASSSSWGEVGDTQYF.

The chain carries TRBV6-1 and TRBJ2-7; no reliable D call. The germline V gene has CDR1 MNHNS and CDR2 SASEGT. The CDR3 consists of 12 residues. V was clipped by 10 bases and J by 0 bases, with 10 bases between them. The CDR3, as DNA: TGTGCCATTAGGTACGACTCCTACGAGCAGTACTTC. Translating gives CAIRYDSYEQYF.

This CDR3 is CASSPNRRTGELFF. The CDR3 DNA follows: TGTGCCAGTAGTCCCAACCGACGGACCGGGGAGCTGTTTTTT. This chain uses TRBV19 with TRBJ2-2; D unclear. Germline V lookup: CDR1 LNHDA, CDR2 SQIVND (reference sequence). The CDR3 totals 14 residues. V was pared by 5 bases and J by 5 bases, with 12 bases between.

The genes are TRBV9 and TRBJ2-3; D uncertain. The germline V and J ends were trimmed by 4 bases and 2 bases, with 5 bases remaining between them. The CDR3 spans 12 residues. CDR1 SGDLS and CDR2 YYNGEE come from the germline V gene. DNA of the CDR3: TGTGCCAGCAGCAGGGACACAGATACGCAGTATTTT. This translates into CASSRDTDTQYF.

This chain links TRBV9 with TRBJ1-2; possibly TRBD1 for D (5 bases). Germline CDR1 reads SGDLS; CDR2 reads YYNGEE. This CDR3 contains 13 residues. V lost 3 bases and J 8 bases, leaving 14 bases between the germline ends. CDR3 sequence (DNA): TGTGCCAGCAGCGCACTCAGGGATGGCGGCTACACCTTC. Translated: CASSALRDGGYTF.

The J gene is TRBJ1-2, the V gene TRBV4-3, with D maybe TRBD1 (5 bases). Trimming pared 4 bases from V and 8 bases from J, leaving 17 bases between. Germline CDR1 LGHNA, CDR2 YSLEER. The CDR3 consists of 14 residues. In DNA form, the CDR3 reads TGCGCCAGCAGCCCCAACAGGATCGCGGGGGGCTACACCTTC. It is translated as CASSPNRIAGGYTF.

The J gene is TRBJ2-7, the V gene TRBV6-6, with D uncertain. V lost 6 bases and J 3 bases, leaving 9 bases between the germline ends. The CDR3 is 12 amino acids. Germline values: CDR1 MNHNY, CDR2 SVGAGI (reference sequence). This CDR3 is CASRLDNYEQYF. CDR3 nucleotide sequence: TGTGCCAGCAGACTCGACAACTACGAGCAGTACTTC.